The 10 T cell receptor beta chains below come from one sample, sequenced in a study of cytomegalovirus exposure and HLA in healthy donors. The PCR was carried out with 60 Vbeta primers and 13 Jbeta primers. Libraries were prepared by immunoSEQ multiplex PCR; TCRdb keeps only in-frame clonotypes and omits some of them. Of approximately 140,000 clones in the sample, around 74% were seen once. The sample was PBMCs. The receptor source for this set is a man aged 50-59 years in good health and CMV-seropositive.

In this sample, this clone turned up once. The chain is built from TRBV28 and TRBJ2-7, with a possible D match to TRBD2 (5 bases). The V gene lost 6 bases and the J gene lost 3 bases, with 18 bases spanning the gap. The CDR3 totals 15 residues. Germline loops: CDR1 MDHEN, CDR2 SYDVKM. The CDR3 sequence is CASSQLSGLYYEQYF. DNA of the CDR3: TGTGCCAGCAGCCAATTGAGCGGACTTTACTACGAGCAGTACTTC.

This chain links TRBV5-1 with TRBJ2-7; TRBD2 aligns across 9 bases. The CDR3 is 18 amino acids. Germline CDR1 and CDR2: SGHRS and YFSETQ. Trimming took 4 bases from V and 0 from J; bases not matched to a gene: 14. The CDR3 sequence is CASSPTGLARFSSYEQYF. The CDR3 DNA sequence: TGCGCCAGCAGCCCGACGGGACTAGCTAGGTTCAGCTCCTACGAGCAGTACTTC.

This chain links TRBV29-1 with TRBJ1-5; D remains unclear. The V end lost 4 bases, the J end lost 0 bases, and 7 bases lay between the germline ends. This CDR3 is 13 amino acids long. Germline-derived CDR1 and CDR2 are SQVTM and ANQGSEA. The CDR3 region has the DNA TGCAGCGTTGCGGTCGATAGCAATCAGCCCCAGCATTTT. Residues: CSVAVDSNQPQHF.

The chain joins TRBV27 to TRBJ2-7, with 10 bases fitting TRBD2. Per the germline V gene, CDR1 is MNHEY and CDR2 is SMNVEV (reference sequence). The CDR3 has 16 residues. Trimming removed 2 bases from V and 2 bases from J; junction bases left unmatched: 6. This chain's CDR3 is CASSLIGTSATYEQYF. In DNA form, the CDR3 reads TGTGCCAGCAGTTTAATCGGGACTAGCGCAACCTACGAGCAGTACTTC.

The chain joins TRBV30 to TRBJ1-2; 7 bases map to TRBD1. J lost 3 bases, V lost 4 bases, and 5 bases had no gene match. The CDR3 is made up of 13 amino acids. Per the germline V gene, CDR1 is GTSNPN and CDR2 is SVGIG (reference sequence). This CDR3 is CAWIDRVDYGYTF. CDR3 nucleotide sequence: TGTGCCTGGATCGACAGGGTGGACTATGGCTACACCTTC.

V usage is TRBV4-2 and J usage is TRBJ2-7; 7 positions match TRBD2. V trimming: 1 base; J trimming: 3 bases; junction bases outside the gene matches: 3. CDR1 is LGHNA, CDR2 YNFKEQ, per germline. This CDR3 comprises 14 residues. DNA of the CDR3: TGTGCCAGCAGCCAAGGTGGGAGGGACTACGAGCAGTACTTC. Translated: CASSQGGRDYEQYF.

The chain has TRBV15 and TRBJ2-7, with D maybe TRBD2 (6 bases). V was shortened by 0 bases and J by 2 bases, with 11 bases between the two germline ends. CDR3 length: 15 amino acids. Germline values: CDR1 LNHNV, CDR2 YYDKDF (reference sequence). CDR3 in amino acids: CATSREGGTPYEQYF. The CDR3, as DNA: TGTGCCACCAGCAGAGAAGGCGGGACCCCCTACGAGCAGTACTTC. Full variable domain (rest looked up from reference TRBV15 and TRBJ2-7): DAMVIQNPRYQVTQFGKPVTLSCSQTLNHNVMYWYQQKSSQAPKLLFHYYDKDFNNEADTPDNFQSRRPNTSFCFLDIRSPGLGDTAMYLCATSREGGTPYEQYFGPGTRLTVT.

The J gene is TRBJ1-5, the V gene TRBV19; D is uncertain. This CDR3 spans 13 amino acids. The ends were cut back, 6 bases at V and 2 bases at J, with 8 bases in the middle. Germline V lookup: CDR1 LNHDA, CDR2 SQIVND (reference sequence). The CDR3 DNA follows: TGTGCCAGTAGAGACACGGGCAATCAGCCCCAGCATTTT. Encoded protein: CASRDTGNQPQHF.

The V call is TRBV7-2, the J call TRBJ1-6, with 8 bases fitting TRBD1. Germline values: CDR1 SGHTA, CDR2 FQGNSA. Unmatched junction bases numbered 16, after V lost 0 bases and J lost 9 bases. The CDR3 covers 19 residues. The CDR3 DNA follows: TGTGCCAGCAGCTTAGCGAGCTTTGGTACAGGGGGGATGAGTTCACCCCTCCACTTT. Its translation is CASSLASFGTGGMSSPLHF. Together with reference TRBV7-2 and TRBJ1-6, the CDR3 gives the full variable domain: GAGVSQSPSNKVTEKGKDVELRCDPISGHTALYWYRQSLGQGLEFLIYFQGNSAPDKSGLPSDRFSAERTGGSVSTLTIQRTQQEDSAVYLCASSLASFGTGGMSSPLHFGNGTRLTVT.

The chain has TRBV13 and TRBJ1-2; no firm D call. The germline CDR1 and CDR2 sequences are PRHDT and FYEKMQ (reference sequence). The CDR3 has 12 amino acids. The V end was cut by 5 bases, the J end by 7 bases, with 11 bases between. The CDR3 DNA sequence: TGTGCCAGCAGCCCGTCCTTCGGTGGCTACACCTTC. Translated: CASSPSFGGYTF.